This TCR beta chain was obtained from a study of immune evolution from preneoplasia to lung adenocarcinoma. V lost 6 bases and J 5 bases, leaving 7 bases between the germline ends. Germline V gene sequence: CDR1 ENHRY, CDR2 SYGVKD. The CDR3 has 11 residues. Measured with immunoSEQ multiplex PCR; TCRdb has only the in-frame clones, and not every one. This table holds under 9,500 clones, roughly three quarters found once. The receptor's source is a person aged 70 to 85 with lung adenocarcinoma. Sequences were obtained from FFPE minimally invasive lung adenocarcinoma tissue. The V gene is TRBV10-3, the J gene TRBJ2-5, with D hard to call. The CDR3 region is CAIRDWETQYF. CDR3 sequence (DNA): TGTGCCATCAGAGACTGGGAGACCCAGTACTTC.